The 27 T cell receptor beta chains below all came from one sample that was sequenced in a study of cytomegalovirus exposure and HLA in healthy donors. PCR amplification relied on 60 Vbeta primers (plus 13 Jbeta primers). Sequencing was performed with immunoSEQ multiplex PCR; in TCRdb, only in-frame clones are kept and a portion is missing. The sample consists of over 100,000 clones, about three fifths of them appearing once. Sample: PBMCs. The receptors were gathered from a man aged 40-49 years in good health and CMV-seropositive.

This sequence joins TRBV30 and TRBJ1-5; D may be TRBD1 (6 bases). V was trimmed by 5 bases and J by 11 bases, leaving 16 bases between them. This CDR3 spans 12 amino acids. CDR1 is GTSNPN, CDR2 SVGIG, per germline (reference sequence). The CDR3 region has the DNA TGTGCCTGGGGACGGGGGGCCGGGGCCCAGCATTTT. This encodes CAWGRGAGAQHF.

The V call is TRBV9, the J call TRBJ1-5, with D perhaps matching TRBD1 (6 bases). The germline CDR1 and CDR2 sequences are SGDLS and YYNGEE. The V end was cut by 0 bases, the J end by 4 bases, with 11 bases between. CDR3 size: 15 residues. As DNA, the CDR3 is TGTGCCAGCAGCGTAGGCGGGGGGCTGAATCAGCCCCAGCATTTT. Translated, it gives CASSVGGGLNQPQHF.

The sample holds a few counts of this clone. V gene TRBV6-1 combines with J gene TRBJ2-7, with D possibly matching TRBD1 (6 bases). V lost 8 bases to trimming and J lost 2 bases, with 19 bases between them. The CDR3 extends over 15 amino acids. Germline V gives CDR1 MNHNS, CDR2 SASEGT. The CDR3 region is CASLISSGTTYEQYF. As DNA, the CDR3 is TGTGCCAGCCTCATTAGCTCCGGGACAACCTACGAGCAGTACTTC.

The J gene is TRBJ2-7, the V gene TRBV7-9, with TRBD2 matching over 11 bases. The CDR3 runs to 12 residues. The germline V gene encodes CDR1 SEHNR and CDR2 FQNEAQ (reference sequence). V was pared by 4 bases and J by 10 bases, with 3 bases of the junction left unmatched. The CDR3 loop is CASSSTSGDQYF. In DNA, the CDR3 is TGTGCCAGCAGCTCGACTAGCGGGGATCAGTACTTC.

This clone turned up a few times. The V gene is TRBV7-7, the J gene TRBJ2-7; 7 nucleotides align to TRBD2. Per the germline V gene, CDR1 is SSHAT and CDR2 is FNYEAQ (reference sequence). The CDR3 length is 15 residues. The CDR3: CASSLGASGPYEQYF. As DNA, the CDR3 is TGTGCTAGCTCCCTAGGGGCTAGCGGACCCTACGAGCAGTACTTC.

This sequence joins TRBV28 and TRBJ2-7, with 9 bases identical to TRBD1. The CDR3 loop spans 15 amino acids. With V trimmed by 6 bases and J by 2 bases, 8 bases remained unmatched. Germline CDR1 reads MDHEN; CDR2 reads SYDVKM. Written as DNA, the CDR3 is TGTGCCAGCAGCTCATCCGGGACAGGGACCTACGAGCAGTACTTC. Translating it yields CASSSSGTGTYEQYF.

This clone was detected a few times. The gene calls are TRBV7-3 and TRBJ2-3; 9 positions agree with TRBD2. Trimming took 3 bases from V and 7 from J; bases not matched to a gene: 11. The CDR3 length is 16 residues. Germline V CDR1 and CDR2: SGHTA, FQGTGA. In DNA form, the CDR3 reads TGTGCCAGCAGCTTCTACGGCGGGGGGGCCGTATATACGCAGTATTTT. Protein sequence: CASSFYGGGAVYTQYF.

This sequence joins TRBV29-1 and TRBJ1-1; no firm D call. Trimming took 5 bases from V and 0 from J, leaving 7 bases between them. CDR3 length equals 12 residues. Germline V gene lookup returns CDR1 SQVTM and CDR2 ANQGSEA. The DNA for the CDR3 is TGCAGCGTTCCAGACATGAACACTGAAGCTTTCTTT. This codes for CSVPDMNTEAFF.

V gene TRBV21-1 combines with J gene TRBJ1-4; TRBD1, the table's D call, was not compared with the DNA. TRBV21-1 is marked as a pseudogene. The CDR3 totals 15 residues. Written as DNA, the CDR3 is TGTGCCAGCAGCGCGCGACAGACAACTAATGAAAAACTGTTTTTT. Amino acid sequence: CASSARQTTNEKLFF.

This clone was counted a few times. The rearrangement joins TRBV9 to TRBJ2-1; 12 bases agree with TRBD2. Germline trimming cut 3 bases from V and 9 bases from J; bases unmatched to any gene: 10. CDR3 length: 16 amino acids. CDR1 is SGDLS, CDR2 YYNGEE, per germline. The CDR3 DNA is TGTGCCAGCAGCGACCTAGCGGGGGGGCTAAATGGTGAGCAGTTCTTC. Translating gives CASSDLAGGLNGEQFF. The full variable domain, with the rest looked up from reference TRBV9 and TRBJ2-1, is DSGVTQTPKHLITATGQRVTLRCSPRSGDLSVYWYQQSLDQGLQFLIQYYNGEERAKGNILERFSAQQFPDLHSELNLSSLELGDSALYFCASSDLAGGLNGEQFFGPGTRLTVL.

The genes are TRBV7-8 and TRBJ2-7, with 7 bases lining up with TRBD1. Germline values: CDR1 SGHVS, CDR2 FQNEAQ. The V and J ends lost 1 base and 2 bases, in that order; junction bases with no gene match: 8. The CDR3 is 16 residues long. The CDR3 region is CASSLGWTGQAYEQYF. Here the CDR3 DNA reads TGTGCCAGCAGCTTAGGATGGACAGGCCAAGCCTACGAGCAGTACTTC.

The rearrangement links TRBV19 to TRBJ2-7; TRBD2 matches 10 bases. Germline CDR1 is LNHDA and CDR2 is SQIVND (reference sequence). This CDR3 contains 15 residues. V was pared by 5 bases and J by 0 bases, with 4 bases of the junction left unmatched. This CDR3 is CASSLSGRSSYEQYF. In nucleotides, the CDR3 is TGTGCCAGTAGTCTTAGCGGGAGGAGCTCCTACGAGCAGTACTTC.

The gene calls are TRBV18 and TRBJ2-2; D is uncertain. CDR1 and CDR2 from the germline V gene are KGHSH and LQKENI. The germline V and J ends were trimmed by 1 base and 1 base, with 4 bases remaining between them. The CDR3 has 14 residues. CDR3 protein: CASSPQQNTGELFF. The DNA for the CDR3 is TGTGCCAGCTCACCACAACAGAACACCGGGGAGCTGTTTTTT.

This chain's CDR3 is CASSLSFSTDTEAFF. The DNA of the CDR3 is TGTGCCAGCAGCTTATCTTTCTCGACAGACACTGAAGCTTTCTTT. The gene calls are TRBV7-9 and TRBJ1-1; D may be TRBD1 (5 bases). CDR1 SEHNR and CDR2 FQNEAQ come from the germline V gene (reference sequence). The V end was cut by 2 bases, the J end by 3 bases, with 13 bases between. CDR3 length: 15 residues. Full variable domain (missing parts from reference TRBV7-9 and TRBJ1-1): DTGVSQNPRHKITKRGQNVTFRCDPISEHNRLYWYRQTLGQGPEFLTYFQNEAQLEKSRLLSDRFSAERPKGSFSTLEIQRTEQGDSAMYLCASSLSFSTDTEAFFGQGTRLTVV.

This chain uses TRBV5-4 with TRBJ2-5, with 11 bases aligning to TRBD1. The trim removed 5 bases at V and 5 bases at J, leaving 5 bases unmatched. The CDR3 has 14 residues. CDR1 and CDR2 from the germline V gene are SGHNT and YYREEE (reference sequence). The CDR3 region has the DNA TGTGCCAGCAGGAAGGACAGGGGGCAGGAGACCCAGTACTTC. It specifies CASRKDRGQETQYF.

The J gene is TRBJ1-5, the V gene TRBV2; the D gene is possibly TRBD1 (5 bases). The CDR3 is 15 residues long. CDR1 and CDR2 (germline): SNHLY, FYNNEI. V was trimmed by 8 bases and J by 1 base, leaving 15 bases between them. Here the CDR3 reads CASRVGGVSNQPQHF. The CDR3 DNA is TGTGCCAGCCGGGTGGGGGGGGTGAGCAATCAGCCCCAGCATTTT.

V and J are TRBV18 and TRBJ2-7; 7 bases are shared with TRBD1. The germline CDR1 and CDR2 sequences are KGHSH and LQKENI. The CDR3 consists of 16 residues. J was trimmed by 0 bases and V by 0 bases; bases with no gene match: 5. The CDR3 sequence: CASSPPGQLSSYEQYF. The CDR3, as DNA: TGTGCCAGCTCACCACCGGGACAGTTGAGCTCCTACGAGCAGTACTTC.

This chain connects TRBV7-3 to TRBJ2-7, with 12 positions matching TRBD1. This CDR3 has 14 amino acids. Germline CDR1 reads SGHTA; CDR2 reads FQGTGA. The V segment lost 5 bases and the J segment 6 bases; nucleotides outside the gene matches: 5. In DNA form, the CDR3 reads TGTGCCAGCAGCCCGGGACAGGGGGCCGGCGAGCAGTACTTC. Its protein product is CASSPGQGAGEQYF.

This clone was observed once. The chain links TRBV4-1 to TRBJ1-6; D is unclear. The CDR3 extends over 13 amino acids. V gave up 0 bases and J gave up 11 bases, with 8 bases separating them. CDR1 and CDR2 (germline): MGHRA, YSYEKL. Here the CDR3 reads CASSQDAATPLHF. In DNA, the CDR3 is TGCGCCAGCAGCCAAGATGCCGCTACACCCCTCCACTTT.

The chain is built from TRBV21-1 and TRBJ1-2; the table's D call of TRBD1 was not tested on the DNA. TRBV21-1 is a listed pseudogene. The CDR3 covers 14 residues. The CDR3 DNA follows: TGTGCCAGCCCCCCGGACAGGGCGAACTATGGCTACACCTTC. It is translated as CASPPDRANYGYTF.

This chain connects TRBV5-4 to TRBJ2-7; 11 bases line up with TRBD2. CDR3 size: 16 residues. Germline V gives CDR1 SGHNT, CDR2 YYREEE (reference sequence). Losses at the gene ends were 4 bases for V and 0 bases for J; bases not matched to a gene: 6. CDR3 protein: CASSLGLADISYEQYF. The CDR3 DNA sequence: TGTGCCAGCAGCCTGGGACTAGCGGATATCTCCTACGAGCAGTACTTC.

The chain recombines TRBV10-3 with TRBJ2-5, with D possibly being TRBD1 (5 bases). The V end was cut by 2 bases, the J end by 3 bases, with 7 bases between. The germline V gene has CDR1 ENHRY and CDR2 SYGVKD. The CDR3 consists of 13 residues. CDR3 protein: CAISEGREETQYF. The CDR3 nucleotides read TGTGCCATCAGTGAGGGCAGGGAAGAGACCCAGTACTTC.

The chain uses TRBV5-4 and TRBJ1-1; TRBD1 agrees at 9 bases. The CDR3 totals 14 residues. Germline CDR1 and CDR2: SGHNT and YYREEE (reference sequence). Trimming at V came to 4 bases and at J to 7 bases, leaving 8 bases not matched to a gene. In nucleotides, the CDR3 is TGTGCCAGCAGCAGCGGACAGGGGTTAGTTGAAGCTTTCTTT. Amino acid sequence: CASSSGQGLVEAFF.

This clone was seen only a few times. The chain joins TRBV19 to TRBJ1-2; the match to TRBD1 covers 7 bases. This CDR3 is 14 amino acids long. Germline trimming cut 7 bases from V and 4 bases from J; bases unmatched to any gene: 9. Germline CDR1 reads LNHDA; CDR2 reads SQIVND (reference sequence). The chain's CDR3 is CASKPTGSGYGYTF. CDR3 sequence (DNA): TGTGCCAGTAAGCCGACAGGGAGTGGCTATGGCTACACCTTC.

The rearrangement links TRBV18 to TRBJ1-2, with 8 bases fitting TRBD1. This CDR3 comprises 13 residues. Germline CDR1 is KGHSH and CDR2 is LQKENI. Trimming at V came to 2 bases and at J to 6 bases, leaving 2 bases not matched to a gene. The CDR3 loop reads CASSPTGGDGYTF. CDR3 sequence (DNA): TGTGCCAGCTCACCAACAGGGGGGGATGGCTACACCTTC.

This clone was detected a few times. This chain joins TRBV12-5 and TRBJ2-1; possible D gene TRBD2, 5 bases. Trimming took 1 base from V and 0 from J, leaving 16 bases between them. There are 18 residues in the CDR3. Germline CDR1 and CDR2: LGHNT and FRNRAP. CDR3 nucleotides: TGTGCTAGTGGTTTGGCCCGGACTGATCAACCCTCCTACAATGAGCAGTTCTTC. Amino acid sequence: CASGLARTDQPSYNEQFF.

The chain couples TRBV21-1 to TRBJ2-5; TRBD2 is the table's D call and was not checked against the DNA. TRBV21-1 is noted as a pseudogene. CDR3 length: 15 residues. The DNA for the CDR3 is TGTGCCAGCAGCAAAACGAGCGGAATCCAAGAGACCCAGTACTTC. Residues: CASSKTSGIQETQYF.